This T cell receptor beta chain was sequenced during a study of blood T cell repertoires in COVID-19. Background on the study: In each case, the material was cDNA or gDNA derived from T cells, B-cell-depleted T cells, or PBMCs.

Profiling relied on immunoSEQ multiplex PCR, and the TCRdb table lists in-frame clones only, not all of them. The data show 65,000 to 70,000 clones, around 81% seen once. V was shortened by 4 bases and J by 0 bases, with 18 bases between the two germline ends. Germline loops: CDR1 SGHAT, CDR2 FQNNGV. This CDR3 spans 17 amino acids. Sequenced sample: peripheral blood. This rearrangement joins TRBV11-2 to TRBJ1-1; D remains unclear. The clonotype was recovered from a woman aged 55-69 years with acute or convalescent COVID-19. The CDR3 is CASSYASVRGLNTEAFF. CDR3 DNA sequence: TGTGCCAGCAGCTACGCCTCGGTTCGGGGTTTGAACACTGAAGCTTTCTTT.